A single sample gave rise to the 19 T cell receptor beta chains below, sequenced in a study of blood T cells in healthy people across ages. Alongside a J-beta primer mix, a sample-barcoded 5' primer served in a second PCR lasting roughly 6 to 11 cycles. One entry per CDR3 protein results from TCRdb running MiXCR on the 5' RACE reads. The sample holds approximately 900,000 distinct CDR3 sequences, about 29% seen once. The same sample was also studied in work on T cells of mothers and their children.

Source material: blood. The receptors stem from a woman aged 35 to 49 in good health.

About this clonotype: Possible read error: a much larger clone is one base away. CDR3 DNA: TGTGCCGGCAGTGTTTCGAGACAGGGGCTCTACGAGCAGTACTTC. This translates into CAGSVSRQGLYEQYF. The chain recombines TRBV25-1 with TRBJ2-7; 8 bases are a match to TRBD1. The V gene's germline CDR1 is MGHDK and CDR2 SYGVNS. This CDR3 is 15 amino acids long.

This CDR3 is CASSLGRGVEAFF. The CDR3 nucleotides read TGTGCCAGCAGTTTGGGCCGGGGGGTTGAAGCTTTCTTT. The chain couples TRBV12-3 or TRBV12-4 to TRBJ1-1, with D perhaps matching TRBD1 (5 bases). Deletions cut 3 bases from V and 7 bases from J, with 12 bases between. The CDR3 has 13 amino acids.

In DNA, the CDR3 is TGTGCCAGCAGCCTAGGAGGGGGGCCGAGTTTGGATGAGCAGTTCTTC. Translation gives CASSLGGGPSLDEQFF. V usage is TRBV3-1 and J usage is TRBJ2-1; D is tentatively TRBD1 or TRBD2 (6 bases each). The germline CDR1 and CDR2 sequences are LGHDT and YNNKEL (reference sequence). CDR3 size: 16 residues. V was pared by 4 bases and J by 8 bases, with 21 bases between.

This clonotype was picked up many times. This chain joins TRBV9 and TRBJ2-7; 8 nucleotides match TRBD1. Germline values: CDR1 SGDLS, CDR2 YYNGEE. Unmatched junction bases numbered 13, after V lost 4 bases and J lost 4 bases. CDR3 length: 16 amino acids. The CDR3 DNA reads as TGTGCCAGCAGCCCCGCATGGGCAGGGGGCAGGTACGAGCAGTACTTC. It is translated as CASSPAWAGGRYEQYF.

The chain is built from TRBV5-1 and TRBJ2-5; TRBD2 aligns across 11 bases. The closer fit of TRBJ2-7 to the DNA end suggests the J call may be wrong. The CDR3 has 14 amino acids. Germline V gene sequence: CDR1 SGHRS, CDR2 YFSETQ. This CDR3 reads CASSSTSGNIEQYF. The CDR3 coding sequence is TGCGCCAGCAGCTCGACTAGCGGGAATATCGAGCAGTACTTC.

In its sample, this clonotype was seen a few times. J is TRBJ2-7 and V is TRBV11-2, with D possibly called TRBD1 or TRBD2 (5 bases each). The CDR3 totals 16 residues. Germline V lookup: CDR1 SGHAT, CDR2 FQNNGV. V was pared by 1 base and J by 0 bases, with 13 bases between. In nucleotides, the CDR3 is TGTGCCAGCAGCTTAGGAGGGCTAGGGGACTCCTACGAGCAGTACTTC. It yields the protein CASSLGGLGDSYEQYF.

The chain uses TRBV5-1 and TRBJ2-5, with TRBD1 matching over 9 bases. V was clipped by 3 bases and J by 7 bases; unmatched bases: 7. This CDR3 has 14 residues. Germline V lookup: CDR1 SGHRS, CDR2 YFSETQ. CDR3 coding DNA: TGCGCCAGCAGCTCCCCGGGACAGGGACCGACCCAGTACTTC. Amino acids: CASSSPGQGPTQYF.

This clonotype has ten or more counts. The rearrangement joins TRBV2 to TRBJ2-5; 7 bases map to TRBD2. The J call may not be correct, given that the DNA end is closer to TRBJ2-7. This CDR3 region has 13 residues. CDR1 and CDR2 from the germline V gene are SNHLY and FYNNEI. DNA of the CDR3: TGTGCCAGCAATAAGGGAGGGGCCCACGAGCAGTACTTC. It specifies CASNKGGAHEQYF.

A remark on this clonotype: At one of its ends the junction is not consistent with the germline gene, which may arise from a read error. The rearrangement links TRBV2 to TRBJ2-7; D is perhaps TRBD1 or TRBD2 (5 bases each). The CDR3 runs 13 residues. CDR1 is SNHLY and CDR2 is FYNNEI in the germline V gene. The CDR3 DNA is TGTGTCAGCAGTGGGGGTAGTGCCTACGAGCAGTACTTC. This translates into CVSSGGSAYEQYF.

This clonotype was detected a few times. This rearrangement joins TRBV3-1 to TRBJ2-7; D unresolved. The ends were cut back, 1 base at V and 1 base at J, with 8 bases in the middle. The CDR3 totals 14 residues. Germline CDR1 LGHDT, CDR2 YNNKEL (reference sequence). The CDR3 DNA follows: TGTGCCAGCAGCCAAGGGTACGGTTCCTACGAGCAGTACTTC. Translation gives CASSQGYGSYEQYF.

The chain recombines TRBV13 with TRBJ1-1; D is ambiguous. The CDR3 has 15 residues. Germline V gene sequence: CDR1 PRHDT, CDR2 FYEKMQ (reference sequence). The V and J ends lost 2 bases and 1 base respectively, with 11 bases between them. The CDR3 DNA sequence: TGTGCCAGCAGCTTACAAGAGGTCTCGAACACTGAAGCTTTCTTT. It yields the protein CASSLQEVSNTEAFF.

The V call is TRBV5-1, the J call TRBJ2-7, with D uncertain. The V and J ends lost 1 base and 1 base respectively, with 9 bases between them. CDR3 length equals 14 residues. Germline lookup yields CDR1 SGHRS and CDR2 YFSETQ. CDR3 bases: TGCGCCAGCAGCTTGTGGGTGGAATCCTACGAGCAGTACTTC. Translation: CASSLWVESYEQYF.

This chain joins TRBV10-3 and TRBJ2-3; 8 bases agree with TRBD1. The CDR3 sequence is 15 residues long. The V segment lost 5 bases and the J segment 0 bases; nucleotides outside the gene matches: 4. Germline assignment: CDR1 ENHRY and CDR2 SYGVKD. The CDR3 sequence: CAISTGGTSTDTQYF. CDR3 DNA sequence: TGTGCCATCAGTACAGGGGGTACTAGCACAGATACGCAGTATTTT.

The chain links TRBV4-3 to TRBJ2-7; D is undetermined. CDR1 is LGHNA, CDR2 YSLEER, per germline. V gave up 4 bases and J gave up 3 bases, with 16 bases separating them. The CDR3 consists of 15 residues. The CDR3 spells CASSRKLVSFYEQYF. The CDR3 DNA reads TGCGCCAGCAGCCGAAAGCTAGTTAGTTTCTACGAGCAGTACTTC.

This clonotype was found a few times. The chain carries TRBV12-3 or TRBV12-4 and TRBJ1-5, with D possibly TRBD1 on 5 matching bases. Trimming took 6 bases from V and 6 from J, leaving 21 bases between them. This CDR3 region has 16 residues. CDR3 loop: CASSPQIQVPTQPQHF. The DNA of the CDR3 is TGTGCCAGCAGCCCCCAGATACAGGTCCCTACTCAGCCCCAGCATTTT.

With regard to this clonotype: A read error may explain this, as a much larger clone is one base away. The chain employs TRBV7-4 and TRBJ2-1, with 12 bases matching TRBD2. This CDR3 has 15 amino acids. The germline V gene has CDR1 SGHVT and CDR2 SQSDAQ. CDR3 in amino acids: CACSLGEGLAGPPFF. The CDR3 nucleotides are TGTGCCTGCAGCTTAGGAGAGGGACTAGCGGGCCCTCCGTTCTTC.

Of note for this clonotype: Since a much larger clone is just one base distant, this may be a read error. This chain joins TRBV7-2 and TRBJ2-4; TRBD2 agrees at 12 bases. This CDR3 spans 17 amino acids. Germline CDR1 and CDR2: SGHTA and FQGNSA. Trimming at V came to 0 bases and at J to 13 bases, leaving 13 bases not matched to a gene. CDR3 in DNA: TGTGCCAGCAGCTTAGCTCCGACTAGCGGGGGTCAGAGTGAGCAGTACTTC. Translation: CASSLAPTSGGQSEQYF.

Details on this clonotype: A read error may explain this, as a much larger clone is one base away. The V gene is TRBV20-1, the J gene TRBJ2-3; 11 bases align to TRBD2. Germline V gene sequence: CDR1 DFQATT, CDR2 SNEGSKA (reference sequence). This CDR3 is built from 14 residues. The CDR3: CSAYPGLAADTRYF. DNA for the CDR3: TGCAGTGCTTACCCGGGACTAGCGGCAGATACGCGGTATTTT.

To note about this clonotype: A read error is possible here, since a much larger clone lies one base away. The V and J genes are TRBV27 and TRBJ2-4; D is perhaps TRBD1 or TRBD2 (5 bases each). Germline assignment: CDR1 MNHEY and CDR2 SMNVEV (reference sequence). V dropped 5 bases and J dropped 13 bases, with 27 bases sitting between them. This CDR3 is built from 16 residues. The CDR3 reads CASSPRGIGTLGEQYF. The DNA for the CDR3 is TGTGCCAGCAGTCCTAGGGGTATAGGTACCTTAGGGGAGCAGTACTTC.